The clone carrying this TCR beta chain is medium-sized (0.01 to 0.1%) within its sample. Its antigen is unknown. The V gene's germline CDR1 is SGDLS and CDR2 YYNGEE. This CDR3 spans 15 amino acids. V gave up 2 bases and J gave up 3 bases, with 12 bases separating them. Some clones are missing from TCRdb's copy, which holds only in-frame ones; the method was immunoSEQ multiplex PCR. Of over 10,000 clones detected, roughly 30% appear once; the ten largest clones hold more than 5.5%. This record comes from a study of T cells in localized non-small cell lung cancer. Broader study findings: There was higher T cell clonality in uninvolved adjacent lung than in tumor, and it was highest there. Owing to sequencing of a solitary tumor region, heterogeneity cannot be discounted. Prolonged overall survival went with higher T cell density in the blood. Detection in adjacent lung was observed for a median around 59 of the top 100 tumor clones.

The sequences come from lung tumor tissue, collected before any cancer treatment. The chain uses TRBV9 and TRBJ2-1; D may be TRBD1 or TRBD2 (5 bases each). The TCR originated in a female donor over 55 with stage I lung adenocarcinoma. CDR3 sequence: CASSVRGADYNEQFF. In nucleotides, the CDR3 is TGTGCCAGCAGCGTGAGGGGAGCGGACTACAATGAGCAGTTCTTC.